The present entry profiles one T cell receptor (beta chain) with its context. What it binds is unknown. This CDR3 is 16 amino acids long. CDR1 SGHKS and CDR2 YYEKEE come from the germline V gene (reference sequence). V lost 0 bases, J lost 3 bases, and 5 bases stayed unmatched. The data belong to a study of shared clonotypes between healthy human individuals. Findings and caveats of the study: Memory subsets generally showed lower estimated richness than naive subsets. The study found lower generation probabilities in non-shared clonotypes than in those shared by all four donors.

For every subset, genomic DNA was evenly distributed across several immunoSEQ plates. Sequencing was performed with immunoSEQ multiplex PCR; in TCRdb, only in-frame clones are kept and a portion is missing. The table lists 2 million to 2.5 million clones, approximately 94% of them singletons, with 0.13% in the top ten. Sequenced: naive CD4+ T cells sorted from blood. Subset reported: CD45RA+ positively selected. The receptor's source is a man in his late teens or twenties in good health. The chain has TRBV5-5 and TRBJ2-3, with 9 nucleotides matching TRBD2. The CDR3 DNA follows: TGTGCCAGCAGCTTGGTAGCTAGCGGGGCTACAGATACGCAGTATTTT. Translating it yields CASSLVASGATDTQYF.